The next 12 T cell receptor beta chains were all read from a single sample in a study of glioma-infiltrating T cells after dendritic cell vaccination. This sample's time point: after dendritic cell vaccination, including at tumor progression/relapse. Assay used: immunoSEQ multiplex PCR; TCRdb lists only in-frame clones, some missing. There are over 80,000 clones in the sample; 81% occur only once, and approximately 2.1% lies in the top ten. The starting material was blood, obtained after dendritic cell vaccination. The receptors were gathered from a human donor with glioblastoma.

The chain uses TRBV25-1 and TRBJ2-7; D perhaps matches TRBD1 (6 bases). V gave up 11 bases and J gave up 2 bases, with 13 bases separating them. The CDR3 has 12 amino acids. Germline assignment: CDR1 MGHDK and CDR2 SYGVNS. The CDR3 loop reads CAAGQSTYEQYF. The CDR3 coding sequence is TGTGCCGCCGGACAGAGCACCTACGAGCAGTACTTC.

The chain employs TRBV7-9 and TRBJ1-4; the match to TRBD1 covers 8 bases. This CDR3 comprises 15 residues. J was trimmed by 1 base and V by 6 bases; bases with no gene match: 4. Per the germline V gene, CDR1 is SEHNR and CDR2 is FQNEAQ (reference sequence). This CDR3 is CASSVQGVTNEKLFF. CDR3 in DNA: TGTGCCAGCAGTGTACAGGGGGTAACTAATGAAAAACTGTTTTTT.

On this clone itself: Other DNA sequences from this sample encode an identical CDR3 as well. The V call is TRBV27, the J call TRBJ1-2; 11 bases are shared with TRBD1. The trim removed 3 bases at V and 8 bases at J, leaving 5 bases unmatched. From germline, CDR1 is MNHEY and CDR2 SMNVEV (reference sequence). The length of the CDR3 is 14 residues. The CDR3 sequence is CASSFRDRGFGYTF. CDR3 nucleotides: TGTGCCAGCAGTTTCCGGGACAGGGGGTTCGGCTACACCTTC.

J is TRBJ1-4 and V is TRBV4-1; 8 nucleotides match TRBD1. CDR3 length equals 15 residues. The germline gives CDR1 MGHRA, CDR2 YSYEKL. V shed 1 base, J shed 7 bases, and the junction held 5 bases outside the gene matches. The CDR3 loop reads CASSQGQGAGEKLFF. CDR3 DNA sequence: TGCGCCAGCAGCCAAGGGCAGGGGGCCGGTGAAAAACTGTTTTTT.

This clone came up a few times. V is TRBV27 and J is TRBJ1-2; maybe TRBD1 (6 bases). This CDR3 comprises 14 residues. V was shortened by 3 bases and J by 7 bases, with 15 bases between the two germline ends. In germline, CDR1 is MNHEY, CDR2 SMNVEV (reference sequence). CDR3 coding DNA: TGTGCCAGCAGTTTCTGGGGGGGCGCCAGTGGCTACACCTTC. Its protein is CASSFWGGASGYTF.

The chain combines TRBV5-1 with TRBJ1-2; D possibly corresponds to TRBD1 (5 bases). The CDR3 is made up of 14 amino acids. V was clipped by 1 base and J by 0 bases, with 7 bases between them. Looked up from germline, CDR1 is SGHRS and CDR2 is YFSETQ. CDR3 sequence (DNA): TGCGCCAGCAGCTTGACAGGACCTAACTATGGCTACACCTTC. Protein: CASSLTGPNYGYTF. The whole variable domain, remainder taken from reference TRBV5-1 and TRBJ1-2, is KAGVTQTPRYLIKTRGQQVTLSCSPISGHRSVSWYQQTPGQGLQFLFEYFSETQRNKGNFPGRFSGRQFSNSRSEMNVSTLELGDSALYLCASSLTGPNYGYTFGSGTRLTVV.

The V call is TRBV9, the J call TRBJ2-1, with D tentatively TRBD2 (5 bases). Germline values: CDR1 SGDLS, CDR2 YYNGEE. The CDR3 is made up of 15 amino acids. The V end lost 4 bases, the J end lost 3 bases, and 14 bases lay between the germline ends. Here the CDR3 reads CASSISDWGYNEQFF. Here the CDR3 DNA reads TGTGCCAGCAGCATATCGGACTGGGGCTACAATGAGCAGTTCTTC.

The rearrangement uses TRBV2 and TRBJ2-5; 8 bases fit TRBD1. Germline CDR1 and CDR2: SNHLY and FYNNEI. The junction had 8 bases not matched to a gene; V was cut back by 6 bases and J by 5 bases. This CDR3 has 14 residues. The CDR3 here is CASSATGVGETQYF. Written as DNA, the CDR3 is TGTGCCAGCAGCGCGACAGGGGTGGGGGAGACCCAGTACTTC.

V is TRBV14 and J is TRBJ2-7, with TRBD1 as a possible D gene (6 bases). Trimming took off 2 bases at V and 12 bases at J, with 11 bases between the two ends. The CDR3 runs 11 residues. Per germline, CDR1 SGHDN and CDR2 FVKESK. CDR3 amino acids: CASSQRDILYV. In nucleotides, the CDR3 is TGTGCCAGCAGCCAAAGGGACATTTTGTACGTC.

The rearrangement uses TRBV5-4 and TRBJ1-4; possibly TRBD1 for D (5 bases). Germline V gene data show CDR1 as SGHNT and CDR2 as YYREEE (reference sequence). The V gene lost 6 bases and the J gene lost 3 bases, with 21 bases spanning the gap. The CDR3 runs to 17 residues. The CDR3 loop is CASKNSGPNKSNEKLFF. In nucleotides, the CDR3 is TGTGCCAGCAAAAATTCAGGGCCCAATAAGTCTAATGAAAAACTGTTTTTT.

The rearrangement uses TRBV2 and TRBJ2-5; 9 bases match TRBD2. V shed 7 bases and J 5 bases; nucleotides not matched to a gene: 14. The CDR3 totals 16 residues. From germline, CDR1 is SNHLY and CDR2 FYNNEI. The CDR3, as DNA: TGTGCCAGCATTCCGGTAGCGGGAGCCCTCCGGGAGACCCAGTACTTC. This gives the protein CASIPVAGALRETQYF.

The V and J genes are TRBV7-8 and TRBJ1-5, with D tentatively TRBD1 (5 bases). The germline V gene encodes CDR1 SGHVS and CDR2 FQNEAQ. CDR3 length: 14 residues. V lost 2 bases and J lost 2, with 7 bases in between. CDR3 DNA: TGTGCCAGCAGCTTAATGACAGGCAATCAGCCCCAGCATTTT. It codes for CASSLMTGNQPQHF.